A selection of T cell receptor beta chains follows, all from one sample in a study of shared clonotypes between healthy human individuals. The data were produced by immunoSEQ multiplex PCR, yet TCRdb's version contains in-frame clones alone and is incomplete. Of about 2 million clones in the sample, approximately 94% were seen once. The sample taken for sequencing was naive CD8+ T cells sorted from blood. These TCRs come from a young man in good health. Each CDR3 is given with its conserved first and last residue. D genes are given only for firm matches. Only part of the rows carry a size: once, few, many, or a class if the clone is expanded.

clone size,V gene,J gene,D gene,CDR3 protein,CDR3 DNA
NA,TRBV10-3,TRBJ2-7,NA,CAIRSLATYEQYF,TGTGCCATCAGGAGCTTGGCGACCTACGAGCAGTACTTC
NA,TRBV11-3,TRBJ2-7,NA,CASSKGTGYDQYF,TGTGCCAGCAGTAAAGGGACTGGGTACGACCAGTACTTC
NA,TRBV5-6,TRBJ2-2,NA,CASSSGVGELFF,TGTGCCAGCAGCTCGGGTGTCGGGGAGCTGTTTTTT
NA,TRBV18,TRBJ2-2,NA,CASSPPLWDANTGELFF,TGTGCCAGCTCGCCACCTTTATGGGACGCGAACACCGGGGAGCTGTTTTTT
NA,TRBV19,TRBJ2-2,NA,CASSIPWRAKNTGELFF,TGTGCCAGTAGTATCCCATGGAGGGCGAAGAACACCGGGGAGCTGTTTTTT
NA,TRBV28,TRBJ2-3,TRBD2,CASSRTLAGVTDTQYF,TGTGCCAGCAGTCGCACACTAGCGGGAGTTACAGATACGCAGTATTTT
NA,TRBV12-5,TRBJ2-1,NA,CASGLVGRAAYNEQFF,TGTGCTAGTGGTTTGGTAGGCCGCGCCGCTTACAATGAGCAGTTCTTC
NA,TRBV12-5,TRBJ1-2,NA,CASGLGEGYGYTF,TGTGCTAGTGGTTTAGGTGAAGGCTATGGCTACACCTTC
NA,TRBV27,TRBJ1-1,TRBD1,CASSPGQENTEAFF,TGTGCCAGCAGTCCGGGACAGGAGAACACTGAAGCTTTCTTT
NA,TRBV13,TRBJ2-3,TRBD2,CASSRTSDTDTQYF,TGTGCCAGCAGCCGAACTAGCGACACAGATACGCAGTATTTT
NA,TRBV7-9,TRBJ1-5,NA,CASSLGEGHQPQHF,TGTGCCAGCAGCTTAGGGGAGGGCCATCAGCCCCAGCATTTT
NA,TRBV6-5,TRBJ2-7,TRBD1,CASSYSDRGYEQYF,TGTGCCAGCAGTTACTCCGACAGGGGATACGAGCAGTACTTC
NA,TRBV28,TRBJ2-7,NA,CASSLFLDGYEQYF,TGTGCCAGCAGTTTATTTTTGGATGGCTACGAGCAGTACTTC
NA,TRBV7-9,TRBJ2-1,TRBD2,CASSLMTSGVNEQFF,TGTGCCAGCAGCTTGATGACTAGCGGGGTCAATGAGCAGTTCTTC
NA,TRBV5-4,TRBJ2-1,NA,CASSIADSYNEQFF,TGTGCCAGCAGTATAGCGGACTCCTACAATGAGCAGTTCTTC
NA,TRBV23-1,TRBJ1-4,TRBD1,CASRHSGTDDEKLFF,TGCGCCAGCCGCCACTCTGGGACAGATGATGAAAAACTGTTTTTT
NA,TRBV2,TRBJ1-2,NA,CASSEFEVGRTASNYGYTF,TGTGCCAGCAGTGAATTTGAAGTTGGTCGTACGGCATCTAACTATGGCTACACCTTC
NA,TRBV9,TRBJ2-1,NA,CASSVKIRDNEQFF,TGTGCCAGCAGCGTCAAAATACGAGACAATGAGCAGTTCTTC
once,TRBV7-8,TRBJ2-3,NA,CASSGQPTDTQYF,TGTGCCAGCAGCGGACAGCCCACAGATACGCAGTATTTT
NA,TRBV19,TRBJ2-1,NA,CATAYSGPNNEQFF,TGTGCCACCGCGTATTCGGGGCCAAACAATGAGCAGTTCTTC
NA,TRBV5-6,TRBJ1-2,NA,CASSFFTDSYGYTF,TGTGCCAGCAGCTTTTTCACAGATTCCTATGGCTACACCTTC
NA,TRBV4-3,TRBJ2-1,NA,CASSQDHYNEQFF,TGCGCCAGCAGCCAAGACCATTACAATGAGCAGTTCTTC
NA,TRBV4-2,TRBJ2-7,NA,CASSQDFVSLIAYEQYF,TGTGCCAGCAGCCAAGATTTCGTCTCCCTCATCGCCTACGAGCAGTACTTC
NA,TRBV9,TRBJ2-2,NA,CASSVVSAGAYTGELFF,TGTGCCAGCAGCGTAGTATCTGCGGGGGCCTACACCGGGGAGCTGTTTTTT
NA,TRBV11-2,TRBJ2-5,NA,CASSSGLTTPQETQYF,TGTGCCAGCAGCTCAGGACTTACCACCCCACAAGAGACCCAGTACTTC
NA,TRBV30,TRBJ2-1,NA,CAWSVLAGRDEQFF,TGTGCCTGGAGTGTCCTTGCAGGGCGGGATGAGCAGTTCTTC
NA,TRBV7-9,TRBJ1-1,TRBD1,CASSFGQGRDTEAFF,TGTGCCAGCAGCTTTGGACAGGGTAGGGACACTGAAGCTTTCTTT
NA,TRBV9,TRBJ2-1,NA,CASSVEEGVSYNEQFF,TGTGCCAGCAGCGTAGAAGAGGGGGTCTCCTACAATGAGCAGTTCTTC
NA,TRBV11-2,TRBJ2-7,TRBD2,CASSLTAGVDRLGSYEQYF,TGTGCCAGCAGCTTAACCGCGGGAGTTGATCGGTTGGGCTCCTACGAGCAGTACTTC
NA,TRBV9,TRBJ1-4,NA,CASSVRPNEKLFF,TGTGCCAGCAGCGTCCGGCCAAATGAAAAACTGTTTTTT
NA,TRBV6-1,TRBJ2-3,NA,CASSLRTASTDTQYF,TGTGCCAGCAGTTTGCGGACAGCGAGCACAGATACGCAGTATTTT
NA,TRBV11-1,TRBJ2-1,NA,CASSPEEVLRVYNEQFF,TGTGCCAGCAGCCCAGAGGAAGTATTGAGAGTCTACAATGAGCAGTTCTTC
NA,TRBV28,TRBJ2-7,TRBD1,CASSFGTGFYEQYF,TGTGCCAGCAGTTTTGGGACAGGGTTCTACGAGCAGTACTTC
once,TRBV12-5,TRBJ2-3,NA,CASGPPYTDTQYF,TGTGCTAGTGGTCCTCCGTACACAGATACGCAGTATTTT
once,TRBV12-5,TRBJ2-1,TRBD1,CASARTGIEQFF,TGTGCTAGTGCCCGGACAGGGATCGAGCAGTTCTTC
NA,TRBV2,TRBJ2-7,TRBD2,CASSPGDSGTYEQYF,TGTGCCAGCAGTCCCGGTGATAGCGGGACCTACGAGCAGTACTTC
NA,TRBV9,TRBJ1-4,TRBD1,CASSVGGGTNEKLFF,TGTGCCAGCAGCGTAGGAGGGGGCACTAATGAAAAACTGTTTTTT
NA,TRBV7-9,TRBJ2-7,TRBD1,CASSGQGQGGFEQYF,TGTGCCAGCAGCGGGCAGGGACAGGGAGGATTCGAGCAGTACTTC
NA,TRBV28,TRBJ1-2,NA,CASSPSLYGYTF,TGTGCCAGCAGTCCCAGTTTATATGGCTACACCTTC
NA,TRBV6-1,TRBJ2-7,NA,CASSEKSNSYEQYF,TGTGCCAGCAGTGAAAAGTCCAACTCCTACGAGCAGTACTTC
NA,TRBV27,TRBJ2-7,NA,CASSLGLKYEQYF,TGTGCCAGCAGTTTAGGGCTGAAGTACGAGCAGTACTTC
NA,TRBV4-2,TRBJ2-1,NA,CASSPRGSTNYNEQFF,TGTGCCAGCAGCCCAAGAGGCTCCACCAACTACAATGAGCAGTTCTTC
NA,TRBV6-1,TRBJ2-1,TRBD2,CASSEIRGGEQFF,TGTGCCAGCAGTGAAATACGGGGGGGTGAGCAGTTCTTC